The sequence of this T cell receptor (beta chain) was determined in a study of CD8+CD57+ T cells in acquired aplastic anemia. Overall study context: Across the sorted CD4+ and CD8+ cells, DNA amounts averaged approximately 3.1 ug. Around 11 million reads, on average, were obtained for CD4+ cells from healthy donors.

A remark on this clonotype: No antigen is known for it.

TCR beta VDJ and CDR3 profiling used genomic DNA as template. TCRdb itself ran the reads through MiXCR, one entry per CDR3 protein. Here the sample spans hundreds of thousands of distinct CDR3 sequences, 65% to 75% being singletons. The CDR3 is made up of 13 amino acids. Trimming pared 3 bases from V and 10 bases from J, leaving 10 bases between. Study-wide findings and caveats: Common to patients and controls were twenty-nine CD8+ CDR3 sequences.

Sequencing was carried out using sorted CD4+, CD8+, or CD8+CD57+ T cells (not recorded which) from PBMCs. The V gene is TRBV12-3 or TRBV12-4, the J gene TRBJ1-6; possible D gene TRBD1, 6 bases. This sequence originates from a human donor in good health, serving as a control. This CDR3 is CASSLGASSPLHF. CDR3 in DNA: TGTGCCAGCAGTTTGGGGGCCTCATCACCCCTCCACTTT.